This entry concerns a single TCR beta chain. As yet, its antigen is unknown. The data belong to a study of cytomegalovirus exposure and HLA in healthy donors. Background on the study: Sequencing of 150 million to 200 million T cells in an earlier analysis found under 120 million unique TCR beta sequences.

Donors showed nominal health when sampled, although they likely had unrecorded immune exposures. Regarding the study as a whole: A later analysis found most CMV-associated TCR beta chains apparently HLA-restricted. A further, later analysis showed that HLA-associated TCR beta chains (compared with equally common others) were more clonally expanded.

Use of 60 Vbeta and 13 Jbeta primers characterized the PCR. Measured with immunoSEQ multiplex PCR; TCRdb has only the in-frame clones, and not every one. The data contain 150,000 to 200,000 clones, roughly 76% of them seen just once; the ten biggest clones take up about 2%. J was trimmed by 2 bases and V by 5 bases; bases with no gene match: 10. This CDR3 comprises 17 residues. The V gene's germline CDR1 is SGHVS and CDR2 FNYEAQ. Source material: PBMCs. This chain uses TRBV7-6 with TRBJ1-5; the match to TRBD1 covers 9 bases. This sequence was found in a human donor in good health. In DNA, the CDR3 is TGTGCCAGCAGCCCCCGGACAGGGGTTAGTTGCAATCAGCCCCAGCATTTT. Amino acids: CASSPRTGVSCNQPQHF.